This passage covers 10 T cell receptor beta chains from one sample sequenced in a study of T cell changes during pregnancy in multiple sclerosis. The table came from immunoSEQ multiplex PCR; TCRdb's copy has only in-frame clones and leaves some out. The sample records 95,000 to 100,000 clones, 75% to 95% being singletons. Sequences were derived from peripheral blood, sampled in the second trimester of pregnancy. All receptors come from a female donor with multiple sclerosis, enrolled in a pregnancy study.

The chain uses TRBV28 and TRBJ2-7; TRBD2 matches at 9 bases. The CDR3 covers 14 residues. Germline CDR1 and CDR2: MDHEN and SYDVKM. V lost 8 bases, J lost 6 bases, and 11 bases stayed unmatched. The CDR3 here is CASGPGTSLGEQYF. In nucleotides, the CDR3 is TGTGCCAGCGGACCCGGGACTAGCCTAGGCGAGCAGTACTTC.

The V and J genes are TRBV25-1 and TRBJ2-2, with 12 bases that match TRBD1. This CDR3 has 13 residues. The ends lost 8 bases at V and 6 bases at J; junction bases unmatched: 1. Germline V gene lookup returns CDR1 MGHDK and CDR2 SYGVNS. The CDR3 DNA reads TGTGCCAGCGGGACAGGGGGCCCCGGGGAGCTGTTTTTT. Protein: CASGTGGPGELFF.

The rearrangement joins TRBV19 to TRBJ2-5; D gene ambiguous. V lost 6 bases and J 4 bases, leaving 15 bases between the germline ends. CDR1 is LNHDA and CDR2 is SQIVND in the germline V gene (reference sequence). The CDR3 runs 14 residues. The CDR3 DNA sequence: TGTGCCAGTAGCATCAGTCATCTGTCAGAGACCCAGTACTTC. This sequence encodes CASSISHLSETQYF.

The chain employs TRBV4-1 and TRBJ2-3; 11 bases match TRBD2. Trimming took 3 bases from V and 2 from J; bases not matched to a gene: 7. This CDR3 spans 17 amino acids. Germline loops: CDR1 MGHRA, CDR2 YSYEKL. CDR3 sequence (DNA): TGCGCCAGCAGCCAGGGCCGACTAGCGGGACCCACAGATACGCAGTATTTT. Translated: CASSQGRLAGPTDTQYF.

A single count supports this clone. CDR3 nucleotides: TGTGCCAGCAGCCTGGGACTAGCGCAAGAGACCCAGTACTTC. Residues: CASSLGLAQETQYF. The V gene is TRBV5-4, the J gene TRBJ2-5, with 10 bases identical to TRBD2. Germline CDR1 is SGHNT and CDR2 is YYREEE (reference sequence). The CDR3 sequence is 14 residues long. J gave up 2 bases and V 4 bases, and 2 bases lay outside the gene matches.

The CDR3 loop is CASGSGVTQYF. CDR3 sequence (DNA): TGTGCCAGCGGGTCCGGGGTGACCCAGTACTTC. The chain links TRBV27 to TRBJ2-5; TRBD2 is a possible D gene (5 bases). Trimming took 8 bases from V and 7 from J, leaving 11 bases between them. This CDR3 comprises 11 residues. From germline, CDR1 is MNHEY and CDR2 SMNVEV (reference sequence).

A few counts support this clone. The chain employs TRBV6-1 and TRBJ2-2; 8 nucleotides line up with TRBD2. The CDR3 extends over 14 amino acids. V shed 7 bases, J shed 3 bases, and the junction held 4 bases outside the gene matches. The germline CDR1 and CDR2 sequences are MNHNS and SASEGT. The CDR3 protein is CASIGGADTGELFF. For the CDR3, the DNA is TGTGCCAGCATCGGGGGGGCCGACACCGGGGAGCTGTTTTTT.

The rearrangement uses TRBV6-5 and TRBJ2-7; TRBD2 matches 10 bases. Losses at the gene ends were 2 bases for V and 4 bases for J; bases not matched to a gene: 8. Germline assignment: CDR1 MNHEY and CDR2 SVGAGI. CDR3 length: 16 amino acids. DNA for the CDR3: TGTGCCAGCAGTTACCACCTAGCGGGAGTCAGGTACGAGCAGTACTTC. As protein: CASSYHLAGVRYEQYF.

The rearrangement joins TRBV15 to TRBJ2-1; D is uncertain. The ends were cut back, 4 bases at V and 4 bases at J, with 5 bases in the middle. CDR1 and CDR2 from the germline V gene are LNHNV and YYDKDF (reference sequence). The CDR3 contains 12 residues. CDR3 region: CATSTLYNEQFF. CDR3 coding DNA: TGTGCCACCAGCACCCTTTACAATGAGCAGTTCTTC.

The rearrangement joins TRBV4-1 to TRBJ2-5; 10 bases are a match to TRBD2. Germline lookup yields CDR1 MGHRA and CDR2 YSYEKL. V shed 1 base and J 1 base; nucleotides not matched to a gene: 9. The CDR3 is 18 amino acids. CDR3: CASSQVEAGTSVQETQYF. The CDR3 DNA sequence: TGCGCCAGCAGCCAAGTTGAGGCCGGGACTAGCGTCCAAGAGACCCAGTACTTC.